What follows is one T cell receptor beta chain and its context. Compared with germline, one end of the junction differs, possibly owing to a read error. The CDR3 extends over 14 amino acids. The germline V gene has CDR1 DFQATT and CDR2 SNEGSKA (reference sequence). The data originate from a study of blood T cells in healthy people across ages. Using a J-beta primer mix together with a sample-barcoded 5' primer, a second PCR was run for about 6 to 12 cycles. Each CDR3 protein gets one entry after TCRdb re-called the 5' RACE reads with MiXCR. The profile covers fewer than 2,000,000 distinct CDR3 sequences, with roughly a third appearing a single time and roughly 12% taken by the ten largest.

The J gene is TRBJ1-1, the V gene TRBV20-1; 8 bases fit TRBD1. Sequencing was carried out using blood. This sequence was found in a woman between 25 and 40 years old in good health. CDR3 amino acids: CSARGGTGDTGAFF. DNA for the CDR3: TGCAGTGCTAGGGGAGGGACAGGAGACACTGGAGCTTTCTTT.